This T cell receptor (beta chain) is drawn from a study of T cells in women clearing cervical HPV infection. Overall study context: Controls gave blood once infection was undetectable; cases at lesion identification. HLA type stays a possible confounder, typing being limited. Study outcomes and limitations: Unknown T-cell numbers per sample may underlie the richness differences.

This CDR3 is 15 amino acids long. The germline V gene encodes CDR1 KGHSH and CDR2 LQKENI. V was pared by 5 bases and J by 1 base, with 14 bases between. As concerns this clone: As yet, its antigen is unknown. The CDR3 end lies 3 residues beyond the end of the read and is filled in from the germline J gene.

Profiling relied on immunoSEQ multiplex PCR, and the TCRdb table lists in-frame clones only, not all of them. The sample data list 15,000 or so clones. Sequenced: blood buffy coat. The chain has TRBV18 and TRBJ1-1; D may be TRBD1 (6 bases). This receptor was obtained from a woman between 18 and 69 years old with a cervical HPV16 infection that either progressed to CIN3+ or cleared (not recorded which). CDR3 DNA, as far as it was read: TGTGCCAGCTCAGGACCGCTACAGGGGAACACTGAA. As protein: CASSGPLQGNTE. The entire CDR3 protein is CASSGPLQGNTEAFF.